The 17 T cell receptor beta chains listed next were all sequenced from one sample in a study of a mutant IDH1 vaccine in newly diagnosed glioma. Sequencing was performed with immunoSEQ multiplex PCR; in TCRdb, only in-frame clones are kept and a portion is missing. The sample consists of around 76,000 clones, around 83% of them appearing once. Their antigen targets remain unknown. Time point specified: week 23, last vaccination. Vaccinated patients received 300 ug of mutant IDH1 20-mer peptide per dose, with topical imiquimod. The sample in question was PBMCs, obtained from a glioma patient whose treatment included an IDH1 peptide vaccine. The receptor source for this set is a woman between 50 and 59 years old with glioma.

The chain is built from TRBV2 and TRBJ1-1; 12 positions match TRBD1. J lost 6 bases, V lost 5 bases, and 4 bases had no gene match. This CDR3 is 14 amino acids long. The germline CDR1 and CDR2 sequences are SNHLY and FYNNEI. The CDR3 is CASSWDRGRAEAFF. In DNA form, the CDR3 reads TGTGCCAGCAGTTGGGACAGGGGGCGTGCTGAAGCTTTCTTT.

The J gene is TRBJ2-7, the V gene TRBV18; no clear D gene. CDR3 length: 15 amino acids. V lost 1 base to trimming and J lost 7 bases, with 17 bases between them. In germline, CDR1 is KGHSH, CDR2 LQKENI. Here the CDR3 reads CASSPLSDSQGEQYF. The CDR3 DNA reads TGTGCCAGCTCACCACTCAGCGACTCCCAAGGGGAGCAGTACTTC.

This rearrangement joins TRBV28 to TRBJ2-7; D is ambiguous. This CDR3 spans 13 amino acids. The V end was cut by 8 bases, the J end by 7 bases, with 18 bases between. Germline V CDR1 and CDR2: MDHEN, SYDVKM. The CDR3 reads CASRRAGPHEQYF. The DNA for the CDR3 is TGTGCCAGCCGCCGGGCAGGTCCCCATGAGCAGTACTTC.

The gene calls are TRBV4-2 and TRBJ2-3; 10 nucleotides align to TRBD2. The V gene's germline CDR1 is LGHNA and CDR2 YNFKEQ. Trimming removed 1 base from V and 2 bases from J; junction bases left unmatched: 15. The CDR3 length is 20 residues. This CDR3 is CASSQGGPNFSGRATDTQYF. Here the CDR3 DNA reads TGTGCCAGCAGCCAAGGAGGGCCCAATTTCAGCGGGAGGGCCACAGATACGCAGTATTTT.

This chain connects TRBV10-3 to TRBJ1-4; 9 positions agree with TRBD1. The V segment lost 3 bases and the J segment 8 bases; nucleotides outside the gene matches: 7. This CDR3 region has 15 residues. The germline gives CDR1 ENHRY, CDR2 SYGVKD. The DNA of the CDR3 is TGTGCCATCAGTGACGCACAGGGGGCGGGCGAAAAACTGTTTTTT. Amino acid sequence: CAISDAQGAGEKLFF.

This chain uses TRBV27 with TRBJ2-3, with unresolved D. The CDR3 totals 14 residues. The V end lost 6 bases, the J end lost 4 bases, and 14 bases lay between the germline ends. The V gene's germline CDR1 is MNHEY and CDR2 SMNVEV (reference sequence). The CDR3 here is CASSLTHLADTQYF. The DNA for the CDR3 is TGTGCCAGCAGCTTAACGCATCTCGCAGATACGCAGTATTTT.

The CDR3 bases are TGTGCCAGTAGTATAAGTAGGTACACCAACAGGGAAGAAGGGAACTCCTACGAGCAGTACTTC. Encoded protein: CASSISRYTNREEGNSYEQYF. This chain joins TRBV19 and TRBJ2-7; D possibly corresponds to TRBD1 (6 bases). V was shortened by 2 bases and J by 0 bases, with 29 bases between the two germline ends. Germline values: CDR1 LNHDA, CDR2 SQIVND (reference sequence). This CDR3 spans 21 amino acids.

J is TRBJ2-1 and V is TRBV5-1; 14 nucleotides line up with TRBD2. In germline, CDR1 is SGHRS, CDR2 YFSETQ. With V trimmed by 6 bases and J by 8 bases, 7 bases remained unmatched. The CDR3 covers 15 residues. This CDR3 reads CASTGTSGSSHEQFF. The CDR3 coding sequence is TGCGCCAGCACAGGGACTAGCGGGAGCAGCCATGAGCAGTTCTTC.

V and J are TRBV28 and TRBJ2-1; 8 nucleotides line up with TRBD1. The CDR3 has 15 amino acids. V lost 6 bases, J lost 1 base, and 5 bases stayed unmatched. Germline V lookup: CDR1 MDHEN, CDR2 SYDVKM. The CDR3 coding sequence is TGTGCCAGCAGGACAGGGGATATTTCCTACAATGAGCAGTTCTTC. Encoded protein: CASRTGDISYNEQFF. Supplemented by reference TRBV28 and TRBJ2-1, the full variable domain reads DVKVTQSSRYLVKRTGEKVFLECVQDMDHENMFWYRQDPGLGLRLIYFSYDVKMKEKGDIPEGYSVSREKKERFSLILESASTNQTSMYLCASRTGDISYNEQFFGPGTRLTVL.

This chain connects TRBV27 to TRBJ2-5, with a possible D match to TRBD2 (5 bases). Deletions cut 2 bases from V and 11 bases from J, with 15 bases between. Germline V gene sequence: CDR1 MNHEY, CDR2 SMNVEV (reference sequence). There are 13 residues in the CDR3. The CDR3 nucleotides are TGTGCCAGCAGTTTAACACCGCCTAGGGAGCAGTACTTC. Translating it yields CASSLTPPREQYF.

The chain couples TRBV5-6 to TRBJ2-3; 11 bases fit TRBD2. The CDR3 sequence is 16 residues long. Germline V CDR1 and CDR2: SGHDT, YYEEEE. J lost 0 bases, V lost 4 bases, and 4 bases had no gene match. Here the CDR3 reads CASSPRLAGSTDTQYF. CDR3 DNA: TGTGCCAGCAGCCCGAGACTAGCGGGGAGCACAGATACGCAGTATTTT.

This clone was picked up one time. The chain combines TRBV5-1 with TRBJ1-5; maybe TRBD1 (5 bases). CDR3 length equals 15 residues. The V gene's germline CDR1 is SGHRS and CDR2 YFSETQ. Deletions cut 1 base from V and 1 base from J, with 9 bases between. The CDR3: CASSLRGDSNQPQHF. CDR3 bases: TGCGCCAGCAGCTTGAGAGGGGACAGCAATCAGCCCCAGCATTTT.

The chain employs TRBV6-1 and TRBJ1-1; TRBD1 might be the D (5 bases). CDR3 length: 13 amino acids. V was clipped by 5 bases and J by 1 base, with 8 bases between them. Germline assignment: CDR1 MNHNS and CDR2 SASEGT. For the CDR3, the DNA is TGTGCCAGCAGTTGGGACTGGAACACTGAAGCTTTCTTT. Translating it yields CASSWDWNTEAFF.

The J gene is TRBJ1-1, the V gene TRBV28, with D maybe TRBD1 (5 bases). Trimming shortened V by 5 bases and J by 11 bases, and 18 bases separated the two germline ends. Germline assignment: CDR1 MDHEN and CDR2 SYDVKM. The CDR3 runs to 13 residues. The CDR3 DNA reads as TGTGCCAGCAGTCCTTCCTCGGGAGGGACCGCTTTCTTT. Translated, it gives CASSPSSGGTAFF.

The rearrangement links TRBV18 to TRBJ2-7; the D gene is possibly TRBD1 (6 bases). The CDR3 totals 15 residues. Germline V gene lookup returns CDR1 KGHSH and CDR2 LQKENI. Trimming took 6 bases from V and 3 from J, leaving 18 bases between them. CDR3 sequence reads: CASSRTDRKSYEQYF. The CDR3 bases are TGTGCCAGCTCTCGGACAGATAGAAAAAGCTACGAGCAGTACTTC.

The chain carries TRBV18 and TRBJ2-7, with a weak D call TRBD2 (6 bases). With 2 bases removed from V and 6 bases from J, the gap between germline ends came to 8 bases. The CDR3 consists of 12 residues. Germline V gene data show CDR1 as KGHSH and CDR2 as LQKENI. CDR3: CASSPGRSEQYF. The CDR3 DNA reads TGTGCCAGCTCACCAGGGAGGAGCGAGCAGTACTTC.

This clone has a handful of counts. The CDR3 loop is CASSRTSGRETQYF. DNA for the CDR3: TGTGCCAGCAGTCGGACTAGCGGGAGGGAGACCCAGTACTTC. The chain couples TRBV11-2 to TRBJ2-5; TRBD2 matches at 14 bases. Germline values: CDR1 SGHAT, CDR2 FQNNGV. There are 14 residues in the CDR3. V was clipped by 6 bases and J by 5 bases; unmatched bases: 2.